This T cell receptor (beta chain) originates from a study of CD8+CD57+ T cells in acquired aplastic anemia. Study information: DNA recovered from sorted CD4+ and CD8+ cells had a mean of 3.2 ug.

The germline CDR1 and CDR2 sequences are LNHDA and SQIVND (reference sequence). Between the trimmed V and J ends, which lost 5 bases and 2 bases, there was a span of 16 bases. The CDR3 extends over 15 amino acids. The use of genomic DNA as template underpinned the TCR beta VDJ and CDR3 profiling. TCRdb independently ran MiXCR on the reads; one entry per CDR3 protein. The repertoire consists of 150,000 to 200,000 distinct CDR3 sequences, with less than 65% occurring once and the leading ten covering more than 40%. On this clonotype itself: What it binds is not known.

Those patients picked for sequencing had displayed CD8+CD57+ cell expansion on flow cytometry. General study findings and limits: Between patients and controls, CD8+ Simpson's diversity did not vary significantly. Patients shared about 30 CD8+ CDR3 sequences with controls.

Sample: sorted CD4+, CD8+, or CD8+CD57+ T cells (not recorded which) from PBMCs. V usage is TRBV19 and J usage is TRBJ2-7; D remains unclear. The sequence was obtained from a human donor with aplastic anemia. The CDR3 DNA follows: TGTGCCAGTAGTCTGACCCTCGCATCCACCTACGAGCAGTACTTC. Translated: CASSLTLASTYEQYF.